This T cell receptor (beta chain) was recorded in a study of cytomegalovirus exposure and HLA in healthy donors. Whole-study findings and limits: Overall, around 150 TCR beta chains were annotated as cytomegalovirus-associated. It was likely that a cluster of highly shared sequence variants was a sequencing artifact. TCR beta chains associated with HLA were, in a later analysis, more clonally expanded than equally common others.

A note on this clone: Its cognate antigen is unknown.

The CDR3 totals 14 residues. Germline values: CDR1 SEHNR, CDR2 FQNEAQ (reference sequence). V shed 5 bases and J shed 5 bases, with 15 bases lying between them. The PCR used 60 Vbeta and 13 Jbeta primers. Clones were sequenced by immunoSEQ multiplex PCR, and TCRdb holds only the in-frame ones, with some missing. The sample has 150,000 to 200,000 clones; 80% to 85% are singletons. The chain has TRBV7-9 and TRBJ2-5, with D perhaps matching TRBD1 (6 bases). This TCR came from a woman aged 18-29 years in good health and CMV-seronegative. The sequencing input was PBMCs. CDR3 DNA sequence: TGTGCCAGCAGCCCTAGGGGGTCATGGGAGACCCAGTACTTC. Translating it yields CASSPRGSWETQYF.